This T cell receptor (beta chain) was identified in a study of blood T cell repertoires in COVID-19. About the study: Sources were T cells, B-cell-depleted T cells, or PBMCs; the material itself was cDNA or gDNA.

This clone was seen a single time. This table comes from immunoSEQ multiplex PCR, and its TCRdb copy is limited to in-frame clones, with some not included. Of approximately 270,000 clones in the sample, around 90% were seen once. Germline CDR1 reads SGHRS; CDR2 reads YFSETQ. V was cut by 4 bases and J by 0 bases, with 11 bases left in between. CDR3 size: 16 residues. The chain couples TRBV5-1 to TRBJ2-6, with D tentatively TRBD2 (6 bases). This TCR derives from a middle-aged man with acute or convalescent COVID-19. The sequencing input was peripheral blood. The CDR3 DNA sequence: TGCGCCAGCAGCCCCGACGGGGGCTCTGGGGCCAACGTCCTGACTTTC. It specifies CASSPDGGSGANVLTF.